This entry concerns a single T cell receptor (beta chain). Antigen specificity is unknown. These data originate in a study of shared clonotypes between healthy human individuals. The CDR3 spans 16 residues. Looked up from germline, CDR1 is SGHAT and CDR2 is FQNNGV. V gave up 0 bases and J gave up 0 bases, with 11 bases separating them. Naive-designated CD8 cells lacked CD45RO, were positively enriched for CCR7, and omitted terminally differentiated effector memory CD45RA+ cells. The study's findings and limits: Non-shared clonotypes showed lower generation probabilities than clonotypes common to all four donors. A few donors showed sharing of about 4.7% of naive CD4 clonotypes.

The authors ran the assay at deep level. Every subset's genomic DNA went evenly onto several immunoSEQ plates. Profiled with immunoSEQ multiplex PCR; TCRdb holds only in-frame clones, not every one. The sample contains some 2,100,000 clones, roughly 91% of which appear only once. Sequencing input: naive CD8+ T cells from PBMCs. The V gene is TRBV11-2, the J gene TRBJ1-1; D remains unclear. The TCR originated in a man between 18 and 29 years old in good health. Some clones in this sample may be carry-over from other donors' samples. CDR3 sequence reads: CASSLETGIMNTEAFF. Written as DNA, the CDR3 is TGTGCCAGCAGCTTAGAGACCGGGATTATGAACACTGAAGCTTTCTTT.